Shown below are 9 T cell receptor beta chains from a single sample sequenced in a study of shared clonotypes between healthy human individuals. Using immunoSEQ multiplex PCR, the repertoire was profiled, and TCRdb retains in-frame clones only, with some absent. The table lists 2 million to 3 million clones, roughly 93% of them singletons. The specimen was naive CD4+ T cells from PBMCs. Subset reported: CD45RA+ positively selected. These receptor sequences come from a man between 18 and 29 years old in good health. Some clones in this sample may be carry-over from other donors' samples.

The genes are TRBV28 and TRBJ1-5; possible D gene TRBD1, 5 bases. The length of the CDR3 is 13 residues. V was clipped by 6 bases and J by 2 bases, with 8 bases between them. From germline, CDR1 is MDHEN and CDR2 SYDVKM. The CDR3 reads CASRTGRNQPQHF. CDR3 coding DNA: TGTGCCAGCAGAACAGGTCGCAATCAGCCCCAGCATTTT.

This clone was seen a single time. The CDR3 DNA sequence: TGTGCCACCGGCCGGGACCTCACCTACGAGCAGTACTTC. It yields the protein CATGRDLTYEQYF. This chain connects TRBV15 to TRBJ2-7, with D perhaps assigned TRBD1 or TRBD2 (5 bases each). V was clipped by 8 bases and J by 2 bases, with 13 bases between them. The CDR3 is 13 residues long. Germline V gene data show CDR1 as LNHNV and CDR2 as YYDKDF (reference sequence).

The chain carries TRBV5-1 and TRBJ2-5; D is unresolved. V lost 0 bases, J lost 3 bases, and 18 bases lay in between. CDR1 and CDR2 from the germline V gene are SGHRS and YFSETQ. CDR3 length: 17 residues. This chain's CDR3 is CASSLDEVPRKKETQYF. CDR3 DNA: TGCGCCAGCAGCTTGGATGAAGTCCCCCGGAAAAAAGAGACCCAGTACTTC.

The rearrangement uses TRBV7-9 and TRBJ2-5; no definite D call. V lost 5 bases to trimming and J lost 4 bases, with 17 bases between them. The CDR3 sequence is 15 residues long. In germline, CDR1 is SEHNR, CDR2 FQNEAQ (reference sequence). The DNA for the CDR3 is TGTGCCAGCAGCCCCGTAGGGCCCCGGCCAGAGACCCAGTACTTC. Translation: CASSPVGPRPETQYF.

The chain links TRBV5-1 to TRBJ2-7; 11 bases map to TRBD1. The CDR3 runs 14 residues. J lost 6 bases, V lost 3 bases, and 5 bases had no gene match. CDR1 is SGHRS and CDR2 is YFSETQ in the germline V gene. CDR3 region: CASSSGTGGVEQYF. The CDR3 DNA follows: TGCGCCAGCAGCTCCGGGACAGGGGGTGTCGAGCAGTACTTC.

The table lists this clone with a count of one. The chain joins TRBV11-3 to TRBJ2-3, with D possibly called TRBD1 or TRBD2 (5 bases each). The ends were cut back, 5 bases at V and 5 bases at J, with 20 bases in the middle. The CDR3 sequence is 16 residues long. Germline assignment: CDR1 SGHNT and CDR2 YENEEA. CDR3 amino acids: CASSPGSQVYKDTQYF. The CDR3 DNA sequence: TGTGCCAGCAGCCCAGGGAGCCAAGTTTACAAAGATACGCAGTATTTT.

This chain uses TRBV14 with TRBJ2-3; D may be TRBD1 (5 bases). The CDR3 extends over 16 amino acids. Per germline, CDR1 SGHDN and CDR2 FVKESK. V lost 4 bases to trimming and J lost 0 bases, with 14 bases between them. As DNA, the CDR3 is TGTGCCAGCAGCCGAGTAGGGGCAGCGAGCACAGATACGCAGTATTTT. It is translated as CASSRVGAASTDTQYF.

V usage is TRBV6-5 and J usage is TRBJ2-2; 9 nucleotides line up with TRBD2. V lost 6 bases and J lost 4; bases outside the gene matches: 6. There are 15 residues in the CDR3. Looked up from germline, CDR1 is MNHEY and CDR2 is SVGAGI. For the CDR3, the DNA is TGTGCCAGCAGACCGACTAGCGGATTCACCGGGGAGCTGTTTTTT. Residues: CASRPTSGFTGELFF.

Concerning this clone: The same CDR3 is also encoded by other DNA sequences in this sample. The chain combines TRBV18 with TRBJ2-2; TRBD1 aligns across 7 bases. The CDR3 has 16 residues. CDR1 is KGHSH and CDR2 is LQKENI in the germline V gene. The V gene end was trimmed by 1 base and the J gene end by 3 bases; junction bases not matched to a gene: 5. The CDR3 is CASSPQGALDTGELFF. The CDR3 region has the DNA TGTGCCAGCTCACCACAGGGGGCGCTTGACACCGGGGAGCTGTTTTTT.